These 11 T cell receptor beta chains came from one sample sequenced in a study of cytotoxic CD8 clonotypes in ibrutinib-treated CLL. Here immunoSEQ multiplex PCR was the method, and the copy in TCRdb shows in-frame clones only, minus some. This sample has about 34,000 clones; roughly three quarters occur once, and the top ten carry 25% to 35%. Sequencing used PBMCs, obtained before ibrutinib treatment. Source of these receptors: a human donor with chronic lymphocytic leukemia.

Only one count was recorded for this clone. The rearrangement uses TRBV27 and TRBJ1-2; 10 bases agree with TRBD1. The CDR3 covers 14 residues. V lost 5 bases to trimming and J lost 2 bases; unmatched junction nucleotides: 2. CDR1 is MNHEY and CDR2 is SMNVEV in the germline V gene (reference sequence). The CDR3 DNA sequence: TGTGCCAGCAGTAGGGACAGGGGAAACTATGGCTACACCTTC. Protein: CASSRDRGNYGYTF.

This clone is a singleton in its sample. This chain joins TRBV4-2 and TRBJ2-1; D not certain. The ends were cut back, 0 bases at V and 7 bases at J, with 13 bases in the middle. The germline V gene has CDR1 LGHNA and CDR2 YNFKEQ. The CDR3 is 15 residues long. The CDR3 reads CASSQDLGFLNEQFF. The CDR3 DNA reads as TGTGCCAGCAGCCAAGATCTTGGTTTTTTGAATGAGCAGTTCTTC.

CDR3 protein: CASSFFSNQPQHF. The DNA of the CDR3 is TGTGCCAGCAGCTTTTTTAGCAATCAGCCCCAGCATTTT. The genes are TRBV7-9 and TRBJ1-5; the D is unclear. The CDR3 sequence is 13 residues long. Trimming left V 3 bases short and J 0 bases short, with 3 bases between. Germline assignment: CDR1 SEHNR and CDR2 FQNEAQ (reference sequence).

The chain employs TRBV27 and TRBJ2-3; D is unresolved. Trimming left V 3 bases short and J 1 base short, with 11 bases between. The germline gives CDR1 MNHEY, CDR2 SMNVEV (reference sequence). The CDR3 extends over 15 amino acids. CDR3 loop: CASSFRSLGTDTQYF. As DNA, the CDR3 is TGTGCCAGCAGTTTTAGGAGCCTTGGCACAGATACGCAGTATTTT.

The chain links TRBV19 to TRBJ2-7, with a possible D match to TRBD1 (5 bases). V gave up 1 base and J gave up 6 bases, with 13 bases separating them. This CDR3 is built from 14 residues. Germline loops: CDR1 LNHDA, CDR2 SQIVND (reference sequence). CDR3 loop: CASSIGGPQSEQYF. DNA of the CDR3: TGTGCCAGTAGTATAGGGGGCCCACAGAGCGAGCAGTACTTC.

As concerns this clone: The same CDR3 also results from other DNA sequences found in this sample. This rearrangement joins TRBV5-6 to TRBJ1-5; 7 bases match TRBD1. This CDR3 comprises 16 residues. V lost 0 bases to trimming and J lost 7 bases; unmatched junction nucleotides: 10. Per germline, CDR1 SGHDT and CDR2 YYEEEE. The CDR3 spells CASSLGRGRWGQPQHF. The CDR3 DNA reads as TGTGCCAGCAGCTTGGGGAGGGGGCGCTGGGGGCAGCCCCAGCATTTT.

This clone was observed a few times. Here the CDR3 reads CASSDGGGAADTQYF. CDR3 bases: TGTGCCAGCAGTGATGGAGGCGGGGCTGCAGATACGCAGTATTTT. The chain has TRBV6-1 and TRBJ2-3; D might be TRBD2 (6 bases). CDR1 is MNHNS, CDR2 SASEGT, per germline. Deletions cut 3 bases from V and 4 bases from J, with 14 bases between. The CDR3 sequence is 15 residues long.

The CDR3 reads CASSPGTSYEQYF. In nucleotides, the CDR3 is TGTGCCAGCTCACCTGGCACCTCCTACGAGCAGTACTTC. The chain uses TRBV18 and TRBJ2-7; no reliable D call. The V end was cut by 3 bases, the J end by 0 bases, with 6 bases between. The CDR3 has 13 amino acids. In germline, CDR1 is KGHSH, CDR2 LQKENI.

The chain combines TRBV2 with TRBJ2-7, with 8 nucleotides matching TRBD1. From germline, CDR1 is SNHLY and CDR2 FYNNEI. The CDR3 runs to 16 residues. The V segment lost 8 bases and the J segment 4 bases; nucleotides outside the gene matches: 16. CDR3 DNA sequence: TGTGCCAGCCTGCCAGGGGGCTCGACCACCAGATACGAGCAGTACTTC. It specifies CASLPGGSTTRYEQYF.

The chain recombines TRBV28 with TRBJ1-6; D gene uncertain. Germline V gene lookup returns CDR1 MDHEN and CDR2 SYDVKM. V lost 10 bases, J lost 1 base, and 8 bases lay in between. The CDR3 runs 13 residues. In nucleotides, the CDR3 is TGTGCCACTAGGTGGTCCTATAATTCACCCCTCCACTTT. Translated, it gives CATRWSYNSPLHF.

The chain employs TRBV28 and TRBJ1-2; D unclear. Per the germline V gene, CDR1 is MDHEN and CDR2 is SYDVKM. The V and J ends lost 8 bases and 0 bases respectively, with 13 bases between them. The CDR3 consists of 14 residues. DNA of the CDR3: TGTGCCAGCGGCTTTGGCAGAGCTAACTATGGCTACACCTTC. This codes for CASGFGRANYGYTF.